The rows below give T cell receptor beta chains drawn from one sample of a study of blood T cell repertoires in COVID-19. The protocol was immunoSEQ multiplex PCR, while the TCRdb copy is restricted to in-frame clones and leaves out a portion. The sample has 85,000 to 95,000 clones; 70% to 90% are singletons. The specimen sequenced was peripheral blood. The source of these receptors is a human donor with acute or convalescent COVID-19. The donor label of this sample is uncertain. CDR3s include the opening cysteine and the closing phenylalanine or tryptophan. D genes are given only for firm matches. Size values are once, few and many counts, or a class for expanded clones, and some rows have none.

>-|TRBJ2-5|TRBV3-1/TRBV3-2|TRBD2
CASSQDGASGGTQYF
TGTGCCAGCAGCCAAGATGGGGCTAGCGGGGGGACCCAGTACTTC
>-|TRBJ2-2|TRBV10-3|TRBD2
CAIGAFSGGNTGELFF
TGTGCCATCGGGGCTTTTAGCGGGGGGAACACCGGGGAGCTGTTTTTT
>-|TRBJ1-1|TRBV13|-
CASSAKQGYTEAFF
TGTGCCAGCAGCGCAAAGCAGGGGTACACTGAAGCTTTCTTT
>few|TRBJ2-1|TRBV5-1|TRBD1
CASSLEWGTGDEQFF
TGCGCCAGCAGCTTGGAGTGGGGAACAGGGGATGAGCAGTTCTTC
>-|TRBJ2-7|TRBV5-8|TRBD2
CASSPLGAGADYEQYF
TGTGCCAGCAGCCCCCTTGGAGCGGGGGCGGATTACGAGCAGTACTTC
>-|TRBJ2-2|TRBV12-2|-
CASRSHYREGNTGELFF
TGTGCAAGTCGCTCCCACTACAGGGAAGGGAACACCGGGGAGCTGTTTTTT
>-|TRBJ2-7|TRBV14|-
CASSPLQGGVYEQYF
TGTGCCAGCAGCCCCCTACAGGGGGGGGTCTACGAGCAGTACTTC
>-|TRBJ2-7|TRBV28|TRBD1
CASTPRGQVPYEQYF
TGTGCCAGCACCCCTCGGGGACAGGTCCCCTACGAGCAGTACTTC
>-|TRBJ2-7|TRBV7-8|-
CASSLQDYLSSYEQYF
TGTGCCAGCAGCTTACAGGATTACTTGAGCTCCTACGAGCAGTACTTC
>-|TRBJ2-7|TRBV11-2|-
CASSPNRGLSEQYF
TGTGCCAGCAGCCCCAACAGGGGACTCAGCGAGCAGTACTTC
>-|TRBJ1-2|TRBV5-5|-
CASSLGGLLNYGYTF
TGTGCCAGCAGCTTGGGGGGACTGCTAAACTATGGCTACACCTTC
>-|TRBJ2-2|TRBV7-9|TRBD1
CASSPGQGSTGELFF
TGTGCCAGCAGTCCTGGACAGGGATCGACCGGGGAGCTGTTTTTT
>few|TRBJ1-2|TRBV13|-
CASSPVVNYGYTF
TGTGCCAGCAGCCCCGTCGTTAACTATGGCTACACCTTC
>-|TRBJ2-7|TRBV6-5|TRBD1
CASTDRGRYEQYF
TGTGCCAGCACCGACAGGGGGCGGTACGAGCAGTACTTC
>-|TRBJ2-6|TRBV2|-
CASRNRAGANVLTF
TGTGCCAGCAGAAACAGGGCTGGGGCCAACGTCCTGACTTTC
>-|TRBJ2-1|TRBV18|-
CASSPSEQGNEQFF
TGTGCCAGCTCGCCATCCGAACAGGGTAATGAGCAGTTCTTC
>-|TRBJ2-3|TRBV3-1/TRBV3-2|TRBD2
CASSQGSGGAGTDTQYF
TGTGCCAGCAGCCAAGGGAGCGGGGGGGCTGGTACAGATACGCAGTATTTT
>-|TRBJ2-7|TRBV5-1|-
CASSLVPGDSYEQYF
TGCGCCAGCAGCTTGGTTCCAGGGGATAGCTACGAGCAGTACTTC
>-|TRBJ1-6|TRBV7-6|-
CASSWGGNNSPLHF
TGTGCCAGCAGCTGGGGGGGAAATAATTCACCCCTCCACTTT
>-|TRBJ1-2|TRBV27|TRBD1
CASRTGTGSGYTF
TGTGCCAGCCGAACCGGGACAGGGTCTGGCTACACCTTC
>-|TRBJ1-4|TRBV12-3/TRBV12-4|-
CASSLQGFEKLFF
TGTGCCAGCAGTCTCCAGGGATTTGAAAAACTGTTTTTT
>-|TRBJ2-7|TRBV5-1|-
CASSLVAPLDYEQYF
TGCGCCAGCAGCTTGGTAGCCCCCCTGGACTACGAGCAGTACTTC
>-|TRBJ2-5|TRBV19|-
CASSIGLLETQYF
TGTGCCAGTAGTATCGGACTATTGGAGACCCAGTACTTC
>-|TRBJ1-3|TRBV28|-
CASSVGVMNTIYF
TGTGCCAGCAGCGTAGGGGTGATGAACACCATATATTTT
>once|TRBJ2-3|TRBV28|-
CASSSPGGKNTDTQYF
TGTGCCAGCAGCTCCCCTGGGGGCAAAAATACAGATACGCAGTATTTT
>once|TRBJ1-3|TRBV9|-
CASSPLTAGNTIYF
TGTGCCAGCAGCCCACTGACAGCTGGAAACACCATATATTTT
>-|TRBJ1-5|TRBV27|TRBD1
CASSSRGLNQPQHF
TGTGCCAGCAGTTCCAGGGGGCTCAATCAGCCCCAGCATTTT
>-|TRBJ2-7|TRBV9|TRBD1
CASSPTSGQGAYEQYF
TGTGCCAGCAGCCCAACTTCGGGACAGGGGGCCTACGAGCAGTACTTC
>-|TRBJ1-1|TRBV30|TRBD1
CAWSVLGTGGGTEAFF
TGTGCCTGGAGTGTACTTGGGACAGGAGGAGGAACTGAAGCTTTCTTT
>-|TRBJ2-3|TRBV5-1|TRBD2
CASSPELAVLQDTQYF
TGCGCCAGCAGCCCCGAACTAGCGGTCCTACAAGATACGCAGTATTTT
>once|TRBJ2-7|TRBV28|TRBD2
CASSKAGRSSYEQYF
TGTGCCAGCAGTAAAGCGGGGCGGTCCTCCTACGAGCAGTACTTC
>-|TRBJ2-7|TRBV4-3|-
CASSQERRSHEQYF
TGCGCCAGCAGCCAAGAGCGCAGGTCCCACGAGCAGTACTTC
>-|TRBJ2-7|TRBV29-1|-
CSVDVGDYEQYF
TGCAGCGTTGACGTCGGGGACTACGAGCAGTACTTC
>-|TRBJ1-6|TRBV24-1|-
CATRRHSPLHF
TGTGCCACCAGGCGGCATTCACCCCTCCACTTT
>-|TRBJ1-2|TRBV5-6|-
CASSRDRGYTF
TGTGCCAGCAGCCGCGATCGTGGCTACACCTTC
>-|TRBJ2-7|TRBV9|-
CASSASWGGHYEQYF
TGTGCCAGCAGCGCCTCTTGGGGCGGACACTACGAGCAGTACTTC
>-|TRBJ2-7|TRBV5-1|-
CASSFRQGYEQYF
TGCGCCAGCAGCTTTCGCCAGGGCTACGAGCAGTACTTC
>-|TRBJ1-2|TRBV7-8|TRBD1
CASSLQVNRGDNYGYTF
TGTGCCAGCAGCTTACAAGTAAACAGGGGAGATAACTATGGCTACACCTTC
>-|TRBJ1-3|TRBV6-5|-
CASSYLTGAGNTIYF
TGTGCCAGCAGTTACCTGACAGGAGCTGGAAACACCATATATTTT
>-|TRBJ2-5|TRBV6-1|TRBD2
CASSEFRLAGGKTQYF
TGTGCCAGCAGTGAATTCCGACTAGCGGGGGGTAAGACCCAGTACTTC
>-|TRBJ2-3|TRBV3-1/TRBV3-2|TRBD1
CASSQALTGSDTQYF
TGTGCCAGCAGCCAAGCCCTGACAGGGTCCGATACGCAGTATTTT
>-|TRBJ2-7|TRBV6-5|-
CASSSWVASPYEQYF
TGTGCCAGCAGTTCTTGGGTAGCCTCCCCCTACGAGCAGTACTTC
>-|TRBJ1-5|TRBV28|-
CASNTPRGQPQHF
TGTGCCAGCAATACCCCGCGGGGGCAGCCCCAGCATTTT
>-|TRBJ1-4|TRBV12-5|TRBD1
CASGSTDRVEKLFF
TGTGCTAGTGGTTCCACAGACAGGGTGGAAAAACTGTTTTTT
>-|TRBJ2-1|TRBV11-3|TRBD2
CASSLAGGNDEQFF
TGTGCCAGCAGCTTGGCGGGGGGCAACGATGAGCAGTTCTTC
>-|TRBJ1-1|TRBV29-1|TRBD1
CSVLGTGGTEAFF
TGCAGCGTTCTCGGGACAGGGGGCACTGAAGCTTTCTTT
>-|TRBJ1-6|TRBV5-6|TRBD1
CASSVDRVGSPLHF
TGTGCCAGCAGCGTGGACAGGGTCGGATCACCCCTCCACTTT
>-|TRBJ2-1|TRBV7-9|-
CASSLVQVPYNEQFF
TGTGCCAGCAGCTTAGTCCAGGTCCCCTACAATGAGCAGTTCTTC
>-|TRBJ1-4|TRBV6-1|-
CASSEGPGTWEANEKLFF
TGTGCCAGCAGTGAAGGTCCCGGGACTTGGGAAGCTAATGAAAAACTGTTTTTT
>-|TRBJ1-6|TRBV9|TRBD1
CASSAEQGRVSPLHF
TGTGCCAGCAGCGCAGAACAGGGGCGGGTTTCACCCCTCCACTTT
>-|TRBJ1-4|TRBV20-1|TRBD1
CSASGDRGDEKLFF
TGCAGTGCTAGTGGGGACAGGGGGGATGAAAAACTGTTTTTT